This paragraph covers one TCR beta chain sequence. Its antigen remains unidentified. The record has no base qualities; no much larger clone is one base away. These data belong to a study of identical twins (dated by TCRdb to the mid-2010s). Study-wide context: To test whether fetal clonotypes persist, this study deep-sequenced TCR alpha and beta repertoires from monozygotic twins, from unrelated adults of various ages, and from cord blood. To rule out contamination, replicate twin experiments were performed at different times with different library preparation protocols. The paper's findings and limits, for the study overall: The excess sharing between twins in beta out-of-frame sequences was weaker because fewer shared sequences reduced the signal-to-noise ratio. In monozygotic twins, recombination models systematically underestimated out-of-frame TCR alpha sharing, but the models matched the sharing seen between unrelated individuals. Invariant T cells such as MAIT and iNKT could partly confound zero-insertion analyses, though diverse VJ usage argued against this for most clonotypes. Because the same donors could not be followed over many years, the conclusions depended on cross-sectional statistical analysis. Abundant cord blood beta clonotypes carried fewer insertions; young adult naive repertoires showed a weaker similar trend, while memory repertoires showed none. Compared with coincidental sharing between unrelated individuals, out-of-frame TCR alpha sequences shared between twins showed an excess of sequences with low generation probability.

All donors were healthy Caucasians. The study also sequenced three unrelated non-twin adults: a male aged 18 to 29, a male aged 50 to 59 and a female aged 50 to 59. Using Miltenyi CD45RO+ enrichment and human naive T-cell isolation kits, memory (CD45RO+) and naive T cells were isolated from PBMC. Receptor amplification or capture employed 5' RACE. Sequencing took place on an Illumina HiSeq 2000. Template switching added a universal primer binding site, and the final cDNA carried a unique molecular identifier that allowed TCR cDNA molecules to be counted accurately. First-strand cDNA for TCR alpha and beta chains was synthesized from specific primers in the conserved constant-segment region. To control for contamination, every cDNA library was double barcoded, receiving both a SMART-Mk sample barcode and Illumina barcodes. TruSeq adapter sequences along with Illumina sample barcodes were introduced in two successive PCR steps. Sequencing of the TCR alpha and beta cDNA libraries was done on the Illumina HiSeq platform using custom primers. The study's processing was this. Raw reads were processed with MiGEC to extract unique molecular identifiers, and MiXCR was used to determine CDR3 positions. Recombination models were inferred per individual with the repgenHMM and IGoR tools using an EM algorithm. The tcR package in R was used for shared clonotype analysis, with sharing normalized by the product of cloneset sizes. Out-of-frame nonproductive sequences were analyzed to study raw recombination free of thymic and clonal selection effects. The raw public reads went through TCRdb reprocessing: fastp at Q25, MiXCR clone calling, in-frame beta chains kept. CDR3 protein sequences are deduplicated, and each keeps its most common genes and DNA. The V and J calls reflect TCRdb's pipeline rather than the authors' work. Recorded for this sample are a few hundred thousand distinct CDR3 sequences; approximately 10% of them occurred a single time. The top ten hold around 8.6% of the sample.

Including the terminal cysteine and valine, the CDR3 comprises 15 residues. Just CDR3 DNA is preserved here, 45 bases in frame from base 1. Trimming at the junction amounts to 0 bases on V and 8 bases on J, and the germline ends lie 18 bases apart. CDR1 and CDR2 were assigned from the germline V gene as SGDLS and YYNGEE. Material: naive T cells sorted from blood. The cell subset or site label, read with the paper, signifies: cells isolated with a human naive T-cell isolation kit. The chain is assembled from TRBV9 and TRBJ2-7; the D gene is perhaps TRBD2, on 6 matching bases. The receptor's source is a woman in her forties or fifties in good health. The CDR3 amino acid sequence is: CASSVEPVTSPQQYV. The DNA sequence follows: TGTGCCAGCAGCGTAGAACCGGTGACTAGTCCCCAGCAGTACGTC.